The sequence of this TCR beta chain was determined in a study of shared clonotypes between healthy human individuals (dated by TCRdb to 2020 to 2022). The study in broad terms: A couple of women and a few men aged 18 to 49 years were included in the cohort. For each donor, three plates each were used for CD4 naive and CD4 memory, two plates were used for CD8 naive, and one plate was used for CD8 memory. Libraries were prepared and TCR repertoires were sequenced by different laboratories using diverse techniques, in order to increase sequencing depth and limit assay-specific biases. Per donor, leukapheresis produced somewhere between about 0.9 and 9 billion PBMCs. Blood TCR repertoires of five healthy adults were deeply sequenced to estimate repertoire size and the extent of clonotype sharing between individuals.

The donors were healthy, HIV-negative adults who had no recently reported acute infections or vaccinations. Every donor was a Caucasian adult living in Nashville, Tennessee, USA. Magnetic negative selection was used to enrich CD4+ T cells, after which naive cells were positively selected on CD45RA and the negative fraction became the memory subset. Blood was obtained by leukapheresis, after which PBMCs were separated by Ficoll-Histopaque density gradient centrifugation and cryopreserved in liquid nitrogen vapor phase. Purity and quantity of every magnetically sorted T cell population were checked by analytical flow cytometry. Genomic DNA was isolated from each sorted fraction and quantified by UV absorbance on a Nanodrop 2000c. Using the deep immunoSEQ assay, TCR CDR3 regions were amplified from genomic DNA by multiplex PCR. Genomic DNA extracted from each cell subset was distributed evenly over all wells of several immunoSEQ 96-well plates, and each plate served as one replicate. For sorted subsets, each replicate PCR was loaded with about 200 ng genomic DNA, equivalent to 25,000 to 30,000 T cell genomes. Purified libraries were measured with a Qubit 3.0 fluorometer, size-checked on a Bioanalyzer 2100, and measured again with the KAPA Library Quantification kit. A separate single-read 150-cycle Illumina NextSeq 550 flow cell was used to sequence each immunoSEQ 96-well plate. In the original analysis: Because the immunoSEQ output held only junctional sequences and lacked quality scores, the filtering could not match the filtering applied to full-length reads. Sequences were annotated with PyIR, a Python wrapper for IgBLAST v1.9, and V/J genes and CDR3 were assigned using IMGT germline references. Reads with weak V/J assignments (E-value above 1e-6), missing CDR3, stop codons, out-of-frame junctions, or ambiguous translated residues were removed. V3J clonotypes were defined as sequences sharing an identical inferred V gene, J gene, and CDR3 amino acid sequence. Percentage overlap between repertoires was computed as shared unique clonotypes divided by the size of the smaller repertoire. Three approaches were used to assess repertoire richness: RTK rarefaction, the Chao1 estimator, and Recon v2.1 estimates of unobserved clonotypes. Generation probabilities were computed with OLGA for all TCRbeta clonotypes obtained by the gDNA method from a handful of donors. TCRdb holds this immuneACCESS table with in-frame rearrangements only. Some clones are missing; in checked studies, unresolved V genes explain under half, and the rest has no known cause. The D gene and trimming were derived from the DNA, and the V and J assignments and clone size from that table. The sample contains about 2 million clones, 95% of them found a single time. The ten largest account for under 0.15% of the sample.

Taken from cysteine to phenylalanine, the CDR3 has 15 residues. Only the CDR3 region is kept as DNA, spanning 45 bases read in frame from base 1. The germline ends are 20 bases apart after V is trimmed by 5 bases and J by 6 bases. Sequences SGHTA (CDR1) and FQGNSA (CDR2) are obtained from the germline V gene. The research as a whole found: Higher generation probabilities were observed for clonotypes shared by all four sorted-subset donors than for non-shared clonotypes. When several donors were compared, the shared fraction of clonotypes was about 5.2% for naive CD4, less than 4% for naive CD8, about 2.5% for memory CD4, and roughly 0.43% for memory CD8. Pairwise subsampling led to the expectation that sequencing depth would affect the degree of clonotype sharing among donors. Because the study included only a small number of donors, the genetic and exposure-history diversity represented was limited. Even with the large sequencing depth, rarefaction of the sorted-subset datasets indicated that sequencing was incomplete. Estimated clonotype richness was generally larger for naive than for memory subsets. Sampling was restricted to blood, and TCR repertoires in tissue are likely to differ from TCR repertoires in blood.

As to this clone: Its antigen remains undetermined. Per-base qualities were not stored, and no clone one base away is much larger.

Sequences were obtained from naive CD4+ T cells sorted from blood. Explained via the paper, the cell subset or site label denotes: CD45RA+ positively selected. The chain links TRBV7-2 with TRBJ2-7; the D region possibly corresponds to TRBD2 (6 bases align). The TCR sequence derives from a man between 18 and 29 years old in good health. The bases are TGTGCCAGCAGCCTCCGGGGGAGCAAGTCGGGCGAGCAGTACTTC. Translation gives CASSLRGSKSGEQYF.